These 10 T cell receptor beta chains came from one sample sequenced in a study of T cells in Graves' hyperthyroidism and ophthalmopathy. RNA transcripts served as the template for amplifying TCR beta CDR3 regions. Using the HTBI primer set, a first-round RT-PCR was run on the TCR CDR3. Each CDR3 protein is one row after TCRdb ran MiXCR on the multiplex PCR reads. The sample lists a few hundred thousand distinct CDR3 sequences, under 15% seen once, with approximately 32% in the top ten. Sequenced: blood. Receptors were obtained from a woman in her thirties with Graves' hyperthyroidism.

This clonotype was seen more than once but under ten times. This rearrangement joins TRBV20-1 to TRBJ1-1; D might be TRBD1 (6 bases). The CDR3 consists of 13 residues. The germline V gene encodes CDR1 DFQATT and CDR2 SNEGSKA (reference sequence). The V end was cut by 5 bases, the J end by 1 base, with 11 bases between. The CDR3 DNA sequence: TGCAGTGCTCCCGAGACAGGGAACACTGAAGCTTTCTTT. Translated: CSAPETGNTEAFF.

J is TRBJ1-2 and V is TRBV28; tentatively, D is TRBD1 (6 bases). V was cut by 10 bases and J by 8 bases, with 17 bases left in between. Germline assignment: CDR1 MDHEN and CDR2 SYDVKM. This CDR3 contains 12 residues. The CDR3 sequence is CATSKGERGYTF. The CDR3 DNA reads TGTGCCACCTCTAAGGGGGAGAGGGGCTACACCTTC.

This clonotype occurred many times. The chain has TRBV30 and TRBJ2-1, with 14 bases fitting TRBD2. CDR1 and CDR2 from the germline V gene are GTSNPN and SVGIG (reference sequence). With 5 bases clipped from V and 6 bases from J, the junction kept 9 bases outside the gene matches. The CDR3 is 16 residues long. The CDR3 DNA reads TGTGCCTGGGGTGGACTAGCGGGAGGACGGGGCAATGAGCAGTTCTTC. Translating gives CAWGGLAGGRGNEQFF.

In DNA, the CDR3 is TGCGCCAGCGATTGTGGTGGGAGTCTTTCAAATGAGCAGTTCTTC. Translating gives CASDCGGSLSNEQFF. This chain joins TRBV5-1 and TRBJ2-1, with D possibly matching TRBD2 (5 bases). Germline V gene sequence: CDR1 SGHRS, CDR2 YFSETQ. V lost 7 bases and J 7 bases, leaving 21 bases between the germline ends. There are 15 residues in the CDR3.

The rearrangement uses TRBV9 and TRBJ1-1; D is ambiguous. The CDR3 contains 12 residues. V was clipped by 4 bases and J by 8 bases, with 12 bases between them. Germline CDR1 reads SGDLS; CDR2 reads YYNGEE. For the CDR3, the DNA is TGTGCCAGCAGCTCATACACCGGAGAAGCTTTCTTT. This translates into CASSSYTGEAFF.

The rearrangement uses TRBV7-8 and TRBJ2-5; 10 bases match TRBD2. Trimming at V came to 3 bases and at J to 3 bases, leaving 4 bases not matched to a gene. CDR3 length equals 15 residues. Germline assignment: CDR1 SGHVS and CDR2 FQNEAQ. In DNA form, the CDR3 reads TGTGCCAGCAGCTTCGCCCTAGCGGGAGAAGAGACCCAGTACTTC. Its protein is CASSFALAGEETQYF.

This clonotype was detected many times. V is TRBV3-1 and J is TRBJ1-2, with TRBD1 matching over 8 bases. The germline V gene encodes CDR1 LGHDT and CDR2 YNNKEL (reference sequence). This CDR3 region has 18 residues. Germline trimming cut 0 bases from V and 5 bases from J; bases unmatched to any gene: 14. CDR3: CASSQEPAPWTGNYGYTF. CDR3 in DNA: TGTGCCAGCAGCCAAGAGCCCGCTCCGTGGACAGGGAATTATGGCTACACCTTC.

This clonotype occurred a few times. The V and J genes are TRBV2 and TRBJ2-5, with 10 bases that match TRBD2. The CDR3 has 13 amino acids. Germline V gives CDR1 SNHLY, CDR2 FYNNEI. Trimming cost V 7 bases and J 7 bases; bases outside gene matches: 6. The CDR3 DNA follows: TGTGCCAGCAATCCTCTAGCGGGGGTGACCCAGTACTTC. Amino acid sequence: CASNPLAGVTQYF.

This clonotype has at least ten counts. This chain links TRBV7-9 with TRBJ1-2; D possibly corresponds to TRBD1 (5 bases). The CDR3 has 17 amino acids. Germline CDR1 SEHNR, CDR2 FQNEAQ (reference sequence). V gave up 5 bases and J gave up 2 bases, with 21 bases separating them. CDR3 DNA sequence: TGTGCCAGCAGCAGAGGGACCGGTTCATGGGGCAACTATGGCTACACCTTC. Protein: CASSRGTGSWGNYGYTF.

Comments on this clonotype: Just one base apart from a much larger clone, this may be a read error. The V call is TRBV30, the J call TRBJ2-1; TRBD2 aligns across 10 bases. This CDR3 spans 15 amino acids. CDR1 and CDR2 (germline): GTSNPN, SVGIG (reference sequence). This CDR3 reads CAWGVRRTSGHGQFF. Here the CDR3 DNA reads TGTGCCTGGGGTGTCCGCCGGACTAGCGGTCATGGGCAGTTCTTC. The full variable domain, completed using reference TRBV30 and TRBJ2-1, is SQTIHQWPATLVQPVGSPLSLECTVEGTSNPNLYWYRQAAGRGLQLLFYSVGIGQISSEVPQNLSASRPQDRQFILSSKKLLLSDSGFYLCAWGVRRTSGHGQFFGPGTRLTVL.